This record concerns one T cell receptor beta chain sequence. Here immunoSEQ multiplex PCR was the method, and the copy in TCRdb shows in-frame clones only, minus some. The table records under 85,000 clones, about 80% of them present only once. The sample originates from a study of control samples from healthy donors and cancer patients. Deletions cut 0 bases from V and 1 base from J, with 6 bases between. The CDR3 contains 14 residues. CDR1 is WNHNN and CDR2 is SYGVQD in the germline V gene (reference sequence). Specimen: PBMCs. V gene TRBV10-1 combines with J gene TRBJ1-1, with D hard to call. The TCR comes from a woman in her fifties or sixties with lung cancer. The CDR3 sequence is CASSESGRNTEAFF. The CDR3 DNA is TGCGCCAGCAGTGAGTCAGGGAGGAACACTGAAGCTTTCTTT.